This T cell receptor (beta chain) was found in a study of cytomegalovirus exposure and HLA in healthy donors. PCR involved 60 Vbeta and 13 Jbeta primers. Produced via immunoSEQ multiplex PCR; TCRdb's table is partial and in-frame only. This sample yields over 150,000 clones, of which around 77% are seen a single time; 2.9% belongs to the top ten. Trimming at V came to 3 bases and at J to 9 bases, leaving 8 bases not matched to a gene. Germline V gene sequence: CDR1 MGHRA, CDR2 YSYEKL. This CDR3 is 14 amino acids long. There were likely unrecorded immune exposures, though donors were nominally healthy when sampled.

This chain connects TRBV4-1 to TRBJ1-5; 7 bases match TRBD1. The source is a woman younger than 45 in good health and CMV-seronegative. The sequencing sample was made of PBMCs. This CDR3 reads CASSQRQGDLPQHF. The CDR3 DNA sequence: TGCGCCAGCAGCCAGCGACAGGGCGACCTGCCCCAGCATTTT.